The 16 T cell receptor beta chains below come from one sample, sequenced in a study of T cell responses to AZD1222 COVID-19 vaccine. Assay: immunoSEQ multiplex PCR; the TCRdb copy retains only in-frame clones and omits some. The sample lists about 110,000 clones; around nine tenths were seen once. The sample consisted of peripheral blood, taken on day 0 of MenACWY control vaccination. These receptors originate from an adult in good health.

This clone has just one count. V gene TRBV14 combines with J gene TRBJ2-5, with D tentatively TRBD1 (5 bases). V dropped 4 bases and J dropped 2 bases, with 11 bases sitting between them. This CDR3 contains 14 residues. Germline CDR1 and CDR2: SGHDN and FVKESK. CDR3 sequence: CASSRQRNQETQYF. For the CDR3, the DNA is TGTGCCAGCAGCCGACAGAGAAATCAAGAGACCCAGTACTTC.

This clone is labeled as medium-sized (0.01 to 0.1%). This sequence joins TRBV6-1 and TRBJ2-2; D is possibly TRBD2 (6 bases). Germline V gene lookup returns CDR1 MNHNS and CDR2 SASEGT. The CDR3 contains 16 residues. Deletions cut 4 bases from V and 1 base from J, with 13 bases between. The CDR3 reads CASSAGGDRNTGELFF. The CDR3 coding sequence is TGTGCCAGCAGTGCGGGCGGGGATCGGAACACCGGGGAGCTGTTTTTT.

The chain has TRBV27 and TRBJ1-1; D is unclear. Trimming took off 3 bases at V and 0 bases at J, with 8 bases between the two ends. This CDR3 region has 14 residues. Germline values: CDR1 MNHEY, CDR2 SMNVEV (reference sequence). This chain's CDR3 is CASSLRMMNTEAFF. In DNA, the CDR3 is TGTGCCAGCAGTTTGCGGATGATGAACACTGAAGCTTTCTTT.

This clone was detected once. The chain joins TRBV11-2 to TRBJ2-1; 12 bases agree with TRBD2. This CDR3 is 17 amino acids long. V dropped 5 bases and J dropped 6; count of bases not matched to a gene: 11. Germline CDR1 is SGHAT and CDR2 is FQNNGV. CDR3 region: CASSPTSGGTLTNEQFF. CDR3 DNA sequence: TGTGCCAGCAGCCCCACTAGCGGGGGGACCCTAACCAATGAGCAGTTCTTC. The full variable domain, with the rest looked up from reference TRBV11-2 and TRBJ2-1, is EAGVAQSPRYKIIEKRQSVAFWCNPISGHATLYWYQQILGQGPKLLIQFQNNGVVDDSQLPKDRFSAERLKGVDSTLKIQPAKLEDSAVYLCASSPTSGGTLTNEQFFGPGTRLTVL.

The chain recombines TRBV25-1 with TRBJ2-2, with TRBD1 matching 9 bases. Per the germline V gene, CDR1 is MGHDK and CDR2 is SYGVNS. V shed 3 bases and J 2 bases; nucleotides not matched to a gene: 4. The CDR3 totals 16 residues. This chain's CDR3 is CASSDRDRVNTGELFF. The CDR3, as DNA: TGTGCCAGCAGTGACCGGGACAGGGTAAACACCGGGGAGCTGTTTTTT.

The V gene is TRBV7-9, the J gene TRBJ2-1; 8 nucleotides align to TRBD1. After removal of 3 bases from V and 4 bases from J, the junction contained 8 bases not matched to a gene. CDR3 length equals 16 residues. CDR1 is SEHNR, CDR2 FQNEAQ, per germline (reference sequence). CDR3 bases: TGTGCCAGCAGCTTTTTTGTGCGACAGGGGTACAATGAGCAGTTCTTC. Protein product: CASSFFVRQGYNEQFF.

This clone showed up just a few times. The chain carries TRBV7-2 and TRBJ2-7; D remains ambiguous. V was trimmed by 2 bases and J by 0 bases, leaving 5 bases between them. CDR3 length: 13 residues. The germline gives CDR1 SGHTA, CDR2 FQGNSA. CDR3 DNA sequence: TGTGCCAGCAGCTTACATCTCTCCTACGAGCAGTACTTC. It yields the protein CASSLHLSYEQYF.

The chain has TRBV19 and TRBJ1-5; 9 bases are shared with TRBD1. With V trimmed by 2 bases and J by 6 bases, 5 bases remained unmatched. CDR1 LNHDA and CDR2 SQIVND come from the germline V gene (reference sequence). The CDR3 has 15 amino acids. The CDR3 reads CASSIWDRVVQPQHF. CDR3 DNA: TGTGCCAGTAGTATATGGGACAGGGTTGTTCAGCCCCAGCATTTT.

The chain combines TRBV2 with TRBJ2-2; tentatively, D is TRBD1 (6 bases). Germline-derived CDR1 and CDR2 are SNHLY and FYNNEI. The length of the CDR3 is 16 residues. V was clipped by 6 bases and J by 0 bases, with 14 bases between them. The CDR3: CASSPGKGANTGELFF. The CDR3 DNA sequence: TGTGCCAGCAGCCCTGGAAAGGGGGCGAACACCGGGGAGCTGTTTTTT.

This clone occurred once. The chain has TRBV7-2 and TRBJ1-5, with D unclear. The CDR3 consists of 12 residues. Per the germline V gene, CDR1 is SGHTA and CDR2 is FQGNSA. Between the trimmed V and J ends, which lost 1 base and 6 bases, there was a span of 4 bases. CDR3 sequence (DNA): TGTGCCAGCAGCTTAGACGCTCAGCCCCAGCATTTT. Residues: CASSLDAQPQHF.

The chain is built from TRBV6-1 and TRBJ2-3; D ambiguous. Per the germline V gene, CDR1 is MNHNS and CDR2 is SASEGT. The CDR3 has 12 amino acids. The V and J ends lost 1 base and 7 bases respectively, with 6 bases between them. The CDR3 coding sequence is TGTGCCAGCAGTGAAGGCGGATATACGCAGTATTTT. This encodes CASSEGGYTQYF.

This chain uses TRBV4-1 with TRBJ1-2; D is unclear. Germline V lookup: CDR1 MGHRA, CDR2 YSYEKL. The V end lost 4 bases, the J end lost 2 bases, and 20 bases lay between the germline ends. The CDR3 has 17 residues. The CDR3 sequence is CASSRGLTVIGNYGYTF. The CDR3 DNA sequence: TGCGCCAGCAGCCGTGGTTTGACGGTAATTGGGAACTATGGCTACACCTTC.

The chain joins TRBV11-2 to TRBJ1-1; D may be TRBD1 (6 bases). Trimming cost V 5 bases and J 1 base, with 26 bases left between them. Per germline, CDR1 SGHAT and CDR2 FQNNGV. The CDR3 covers 19 residues. CDR3 DNA sequence: TGTGCCAGCAGCCAAGGGGGGGTCGCCGTGTCATTGGGGAACACTGAAGCTTTCTTT. Its translation: CASSQGGVAVSLGNTEAFF.

The genes are TRBV28 and TRBJ1-2, with 7 bases lining up with TRBD1. CDR1 is MDHEN, CDR2 SYDVKM, per germline. The CDR3 is 13 residues long. Unmatched junction bases numbered 4, after V lost 5 bases and J lost 4 bases. CDR3 region: CASSMGQRYGYTF. The DNA of the CDR3 is TGTGCCAGCAGTATGGGACAGCGCTATGGCTACACCTTC.

This clone was picked up one time. The chain is built from TRBV11-1 and TRBJ1-1; the D is unclear. Between the trimmed V and J ends, which lost 2 bases and 4 bases, there was a span of 5 bases. Germline CDR1 SGHAT, CDR2 FQDESV (reference sequence). The CDR3 has 12 amino acids. CDR3 protein: CASSLLGTEAFF. The DNA for the CDR3 is TGTGCCAGCAGCTTACTGGGCACTGAAGCTTTCTTT.

The chain is built from TRBV11-2 and TRBJ1-1; D possibly corresponds to TRBD1 (6 bases). V lost 5 bases and J 2 bases, leaving 15 bases between the germline ends. There are 15 residues in the CDR3. Germline V gene sequence: CDR1 SGHAT, CDR2 FQNNGV. The CDR3 DNA reads as TGTGCCAGCAGCGAATTCCAGGGGATTAACACTGAAGCTTTCTTT. Amino acid sequence: CASSEFQGINTEAFF.